This T cell receptor (beta chain) came from a study of blood T cell repertoires in COVID-19. Turning to the study itself: T cells, B-cell-depleted T cells, or PBMCs provided the cDNA or gDNA that served as material.

Cohort allocation depended upon clinical history that participants reported. Donors in Cohort 3 who had recovered were those with two negative PCRs, healthcare professional clearance, or resolution of their symptoms. Produced via immunoSEQ multiplex PCR; TCRdb's table is partial and in-frame only. Of about 370,000 clones in the sample, 80% to 90% were seen once. Germline trimming cut 5 bases from V and 6 bases from J; bases unmatched to any gene: 10. Germline V lookup: CDR1 SGHDN, CDR2 FVKESK. This CDR3 comprises 16 residues. The chain employs TRBV14 and TRBJ1-6; 7 positions match TRBD1. The receptor's source is a man younger than 30 who had recovered from COVID-19. Specimen: PBMCs or T cells enriched from blood (not recorded which). In DNA form, the CDR3 reads TGTGCCAGCAGCAAACCTGAGGGGGCAGCTAATTCACCCCTCCACTTT. This encodes CASSKPEGAANSPLHF.